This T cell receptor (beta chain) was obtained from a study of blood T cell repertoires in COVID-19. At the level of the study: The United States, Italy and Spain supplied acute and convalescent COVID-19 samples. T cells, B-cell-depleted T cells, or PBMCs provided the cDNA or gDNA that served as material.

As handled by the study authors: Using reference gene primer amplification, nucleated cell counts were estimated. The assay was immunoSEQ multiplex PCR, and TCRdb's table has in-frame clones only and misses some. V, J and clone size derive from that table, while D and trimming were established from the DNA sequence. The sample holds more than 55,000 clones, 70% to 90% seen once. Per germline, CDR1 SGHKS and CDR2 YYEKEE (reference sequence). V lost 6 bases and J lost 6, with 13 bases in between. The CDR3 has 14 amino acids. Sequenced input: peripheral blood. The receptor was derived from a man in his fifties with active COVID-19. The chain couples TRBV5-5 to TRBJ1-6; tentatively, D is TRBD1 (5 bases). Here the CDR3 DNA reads TGTGCCAGCAACTCGGTAGGGGTTAATTCACCCCTCCACTTT. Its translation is CASNSVGVNSPLHF. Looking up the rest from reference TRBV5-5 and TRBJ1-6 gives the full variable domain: DAGVTQSPTHLIKTRGQQVTLRCSPISGHKSVSWYQQVLGQGPQFIFQYYEKEERGRGNFPDRFSARQFPNYSSELNVNALLLGDSALYLCASNSVGVNSPLHFGNGTRLTVT.